These 8 T cell receptor beta chains originate from one sample sequenced in a study of T cell responses to AZD1222 COVID-19 vaccine (dated by TCRdb to 2020 to 2022). This specimen's time point label, interpreted: baseline before first vaccination. Library preparation used the immunoSEQ multiplex PCR assay. As stored in TCRdb, this immuneACCESS dataset retains in-frame rearrangements with V and J assigned. A fraction of the clones does not appear; measured against another copy, unresolved V genes explain less than half of the discrepancy, and the remainder lacks a known reason. This sample lists about 88,000 clones; 89% were detected once. The ten largest account for roughly 2.3% of the sample. This sample comprised peripheral blood, obtained on day 0 of AZD1222 vaccination. Source of these receptors: an adult in good health.

This clone was found a few times. This sequence joins TRBV10-3 and TRBJ1-2; D unclear. Germline values: CDR1 ENHRY, CDR2 SYGVKD. The ends were cut back, 10 bases at V and 4 bases at J, with 19 bases in the middle. This CDR3 contains 14 residues. The CDR3 DNA reads as TGTGCCACCCTCCCCGTGGTGGGCATCTATGGCTACACCTTC. Its protein is CATLPVVGIYGYTF.

The chain uses TRBV12-1 and TRBJ1-3; the table's D call of TRBD1 was not tested on the DNA. TRBV12-1 is noted as a pseudogene. This CDR3 has 16 residues. CDR3 amino acids: CASSFAQGYSGNTIYF. CDR3 in DNA: TGTGCCAGCAGCTTTGCGCAGGGGTACTCTGGAAACACCATATATTTT.

The chain is built from TRBV6-4 and TRBJ2-1, with TRBD2 as a possible D gene (6 bases). Germline values: CDR1 MRHNA, CDR2 SNTAGT. This CDR3 spans 14 amino acids. Trimming stripped 8 bases from V and 5 bases from J, with 16 bases between. The CDR3 protein is CASSNCTSNNEQFF. CDR3 DNA: TGTGCCAGCTCTAACTGCACTAGCAACAATGAGCAGTTCTTC.

CDR3 in DNA: TGTGCCAGCAGTGTACAGGGGGCGCTGGGCTACGAGCAGTACTTC. Translation gives CASSVQGALGYEQYF. The chain combines TRBV2 with TRBJ2-7; 9 bases align to TRBD1. This CDR3 has 15 amino acids. After removal of 4 bases from V and 3 bases from J, the junction contained 7 bases not matched to a gene. Germline loops: CDR1 SNHLY, CDR2 FYNNEI.

The chain carries TRBV5-6 and TRBJ1-6, with 9 bases matching TRBD1. Losses at the gene ends were 0 bases for V and 10 bases for J; bases not matched to a gene: 2. The length of the CDR3 is 14 residues. Germline V gives CDR1 SGHDT, CDR2 YYEEEE. The CDR3 region is CASSLAGTGSPLHF. The CDR3 coding sequence is TGTGCCAGCAGCTTGGCCGGGACAGGGTCACCCCTCCACTTT. Supplemented by reference TRBV5-6 and TRBJ1-6, the full variable domain reads DAGVTQSPTHLIKTRGQQVTLRCSPKSGHDTVSWYQQALGQGPQFIFQYYEEEERQRGNFPDRFSGHQFPNYSSELNVNALLLGDSALYLCASSLAGTGSPLHFGNGTRLTVT.

V usage is TRBV29-1 and J usage is TRBJ2-2; TRBD1 matches at 7 bases. CDR1 SQVTM and CDR2 ANQGSEA come from the germline V gene. V gave up 4 bases and J gave up 1 base; unmatched junction bases: 3. This CDR3 comprises 14 residues. CDR3: CSVGGTENTGELFF. CDR3 nucleotides: TGCAGCGTTGGAGGGACAGAGAACACCGGGGAGCTGTTTTTT.

This sequence joins TRBV5-1 and TRBJ2-7, with D perhaps being TRBD1 or TRBD2 (7 bases each). Trimming left V 4 bases short and J 2 bases short, with 19 bases between. The CDR3 consists of 16 residues. Germline V gene data show CDR1 as SGHRS and CDR2 as YFSETQ. As DNA, the CDR3 is TGCGCCAGCAGCCCGGGCTGGGGGGGACAGACCTACGAGCAGTACTTC. Translation gives CASSPGWGGQTYEQYF.

This rearrangement joins TRBV21-1 to TRBJ2-5; no check of the table's D call, TRBD1, against the DNA was made. TRBV21-1 counts as a pseudogene. This CDR3 has 16 residues. This chain's CDR3 is CASPRGRGGQQETQYF. The CDR3 DNA is TGTGCCAGCCCCCGAGGTAGAGGGGGACAGCAAGAGACCCAGTACTTC.